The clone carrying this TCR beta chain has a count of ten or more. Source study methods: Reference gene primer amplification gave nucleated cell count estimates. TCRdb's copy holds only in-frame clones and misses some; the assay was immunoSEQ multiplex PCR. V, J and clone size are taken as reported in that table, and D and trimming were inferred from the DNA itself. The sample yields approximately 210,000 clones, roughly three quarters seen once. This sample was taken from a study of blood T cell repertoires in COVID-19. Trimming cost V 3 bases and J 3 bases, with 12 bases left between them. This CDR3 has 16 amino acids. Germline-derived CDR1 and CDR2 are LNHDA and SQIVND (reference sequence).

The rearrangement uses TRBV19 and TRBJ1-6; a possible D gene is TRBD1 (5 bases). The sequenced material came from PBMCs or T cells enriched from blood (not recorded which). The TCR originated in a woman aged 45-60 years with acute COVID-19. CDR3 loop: CASSIGGVHYNSPLHF. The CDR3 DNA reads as TGTGCCAGTAGTATTGGAGGGGTGCACTATAATTCACCCCTCCACTTT.